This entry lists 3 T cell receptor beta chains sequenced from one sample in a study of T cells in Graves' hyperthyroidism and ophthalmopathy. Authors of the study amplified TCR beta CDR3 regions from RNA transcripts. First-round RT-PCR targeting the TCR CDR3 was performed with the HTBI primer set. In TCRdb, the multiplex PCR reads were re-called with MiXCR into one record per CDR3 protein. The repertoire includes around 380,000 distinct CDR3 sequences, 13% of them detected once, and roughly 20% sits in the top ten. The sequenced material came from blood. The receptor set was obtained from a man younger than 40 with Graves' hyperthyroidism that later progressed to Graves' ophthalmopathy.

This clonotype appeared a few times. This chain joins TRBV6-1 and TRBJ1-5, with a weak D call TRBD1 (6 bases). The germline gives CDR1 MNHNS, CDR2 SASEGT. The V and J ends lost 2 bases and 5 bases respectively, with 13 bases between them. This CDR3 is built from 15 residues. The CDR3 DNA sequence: TGTGCCAGCAGTGAATGGTGGGGGCCAGATCAGCCCCAGCATTTT. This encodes CASSEWWGPDQPQHF.

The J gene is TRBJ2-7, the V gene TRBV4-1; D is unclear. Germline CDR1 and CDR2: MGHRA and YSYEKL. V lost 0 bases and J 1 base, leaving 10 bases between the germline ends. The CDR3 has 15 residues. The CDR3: CASSQEVDLSYEQYF. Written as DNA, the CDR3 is TGCGCCAGCAGCCAAGAAGTGGACCTTTCCTACGAGCAGTACTTC.

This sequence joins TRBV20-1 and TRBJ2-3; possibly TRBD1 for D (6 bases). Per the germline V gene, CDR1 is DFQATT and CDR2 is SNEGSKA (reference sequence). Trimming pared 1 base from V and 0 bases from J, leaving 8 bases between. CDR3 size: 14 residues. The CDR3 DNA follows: TGCAGTGCTAGAGTGGGGGCTAGCACAGATACGCAGTATTTT. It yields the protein CSARVGASTDTQYF.